Described below is a single TCR beta chain sequence and its context. Antigen specificity is unknown. Other DNA sequences from this sample encode an identical CDR3 as well. Every donor was a healthy person donating bone marrow. This entry is derived from a study of cytomegalovirus exposure and HLA in healthy donors. About the study: Approximately 190 million T cells yielded 120 million or so unique TCR beta sequences, as an earlier analysis found. Study-wide findings and caveats: Sequencing probably produced one cluster of sequence variants that were highly shared.

The PCR used 60 Vbeta and 13 Jbeta primers. Method: immunoSEQ multiplex PCR; TCRdb's copy keeps in-frame clones and lacks some. The repertoire includes just over 150,000 clones, roughly 84% of them detected once, and about 2.1% sits in the top ten. The V gene end was trimmed by 6 bases and the J gene end by 7 bases; junction bases not matched to a gene: 4. This CDR3 has 14 amino acids. Germline CDR1 reads MDHEN; CDR2 reads SYDVKM. The clonotype originates from a young woman in good health and CMV-seronegative. The sequencing sample was made of PBMCs. This chain links TRBV28 with TRBJ1-6; 9 bases fit TRBD1. CDR3 sequence reads: CASSSGQGNSPLHF. The CDR3, as DNA: TGTGCCAGCAGCTCGGGACAGGGAAATTCACCCCTCCACTTT.